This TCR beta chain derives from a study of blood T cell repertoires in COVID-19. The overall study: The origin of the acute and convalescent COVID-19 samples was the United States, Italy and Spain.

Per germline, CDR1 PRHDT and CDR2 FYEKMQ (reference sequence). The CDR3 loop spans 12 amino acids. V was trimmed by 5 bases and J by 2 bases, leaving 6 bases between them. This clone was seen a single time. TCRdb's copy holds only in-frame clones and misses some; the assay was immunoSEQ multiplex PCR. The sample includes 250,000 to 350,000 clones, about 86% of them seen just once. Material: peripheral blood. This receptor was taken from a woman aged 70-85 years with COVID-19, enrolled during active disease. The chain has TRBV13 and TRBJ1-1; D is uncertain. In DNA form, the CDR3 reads TGTGCCAGCAGCCTTTTAAACACTGAAGCTTTCTTT. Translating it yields CASSLLNTEAFF.